Below are 24 T cell receptor beta chains sequenced from a single sample in a study of shared clonotypes between healthy human individuals. Generated by immunoSEQ multiplex PCR, the TCRdb table keeps only in-frame clones and is missing some. The data hold some 1,100,000 clones, with about four fifths observed a single time. Input material: memory CD4+ T cells from PBMCs. Subset indicated: CD45RA-negative fraction. Receptor source: a man between 18 and 35 years old in good health. Some clones in this sample may be carry-over from other donors' samples.

The gene calls are TRBV5-6 and TRBJ2-2, with TRBD1 identical over 10 bases. CDR3 length equals 14 residues. Trimming took 4 bases from V and 6 from J; bases not matched to a gene: 3. The germline V gene has CDR1 SGHDT and CDR2 YYEEEE. The CDR3 here is CASSRDRGAGELFF. The CDR3 DNA reads TGTGCCAGCAGCCGGGACAGGGGAGCCGGGGAGCTGTTTTTT.

This chain uses TRBV18 with TRBJ2-3; 8 nucleotides agree with TRBD1. V shed 6 bases and J 4 bases; nucleotides not matched to a gene: 12. Per the germline V gene, CDR1 is KGHSH and CDR2 is LQKENI. The CDR3 is made up of 16 amino acids. CDR3 protein: CASSQSMSTGADTQYF. The DNA of the CDR3 is TGTGCCAGCTCGCAGAGCATGTCGACAGGGGCAGATACGCAGTATTTT. The whole variable domain, remainder taken from reference TRBV18 and TRBJ2-3, is NAGVMQNPRHLVRRRGQEARLRCSPMKGHSHVYWYRQLPEEGLKFMVYLQKENIIDESGMPKERFSAEFPKEGPSILRIQQVVRGDSAAYFCASSQSMSTGADTQYFGPGTRLTVL.

Turning to this clone: The same CDR3 arises from other DNA sequences in this sample as well. The V gene is TRBV20-1, the J gene TRBJ1-1; the D is unclear. This CDR3 is 11 amino acids long. CDR1 and CDR2 from the germline V gene are DFQATT and SNEGSKA (reference sequence). V lost 4 bases and J 1 base, leaving 4 bases between the germline ends. The CDR3, as DNA: TGCAGTGCTAAGCGGAACACTGAAGCTTTCTTT. Amino acid sequence: CSAKRNTEAFF.

In its sample, this clone was seen a few times. The genes are TRBV7-2 and TRBJ2-4; D is perhaps TRBD2 (5 bases). Germline V lookup: CDR1 SGHTA, CDR2 FQGNSA. V lost 7 bases and J 2 bases, leaving 12 bases between the germline ends. This CDR3 region has 14 residues. CDR3 residues: CASTPTGTKNIQYF. The CDR3 DNA reads TGTGCCAGCACTCCCACGGGGACCAAAAACATTCAGTACTTC. The variable domain in full, completed from reference TRBV7-2 and TRBJ2-4, reads GAGVSQSPSNKVTEKGKDVELRCDPISGHTALYWYRQSLGQGLEFLIYFQGNSAPDKSGLPSDRFSAERTGGSVSTLTIQRTQQEDSAVYLCASTPTGTKNIQYFGAGTRLSVL.

The V and J genes are TRBV5-4 and TRBJ1-3; D gene unclear. The germline V and J ends were trimmed by 0 bases and 3 bases, with 10 bases remaining between them. The CDR3 sequence is 15 residues long. CDR1 SGHNT and CDR2 YYREEE come from the germline V gene (reference sequence). DNA of the CDR3: TGTGCCAGCAGCTTGGGTCATGCAGATGGAAACACCATATATTTT. Residues: CASSLGHADGNTIYF.

This chain connects TRBV28 to TRBJ2-6, with TRBD1 identical over 10 bases. Per the germline V gene, CDR1 is MDHEN and CDR2 is SYDVKM. The junction had 14 bases not matched to a gene; V was cut back by 6 bases and J by 0 bases. The length of the CDR3 is 20 residues. The CDR3 protein is CASRKPLDRGPLSGANVLTF. CDR3 DNA: TGTGCCAGCAGAAAACCCCTCGACAGGGGGCCCCTCTCTGGGGCCAACGTCCTGACTTTC.

This clone was counted only a few times. This chain joins TRBV29-1 and TRBJ1-1; maybe TRBD1 (6 bases). CDR1 SQVTM and CDR2 ANQGSEA come from the germline V gene. Trimming shortened V by 7 bases and J by 0 bases, and 15 bases separated the two germline ends. The CDR3 has 14 residues. The CDR3 protein is CSAKRGGMNTEAFF. CDR3 sequence (DNA): TGCAGCGCTAAACGCGGGGGCATGAACACTGAAGCTTTCTTT.

The V call is TRBV7-3, the J call TRBJ2-3, with 10 bases matching TRBD2. This CDR3 contains 19 residues. The germline V gene encodes CDR1 SGHTA and CDR2 FQGTGA. V dropped 1 base and J dropped 4; count of bases not matched to a gene: 14. The CDR3 sequence is CASSLMYSGRGSRPDTQYF. For the CDR3, the DNA is TGTGCCAGCAGCTTAATGTACAGCGGGAGGGGGTCTAGGCCAGATACGCAGTATTTT.

Turning to this clone: At one end, the junction sequence differs from germline, possibly due to a read error. The V and J genes are TRBV20-1 and TRBJ2-7, with D unclear. The CDR3 is 11 amino acids. In germline, CDR1 is DFQATT, CDR2 SNEGSKA (reference sequence). CDR3 nucleotides: TGCAGTGCCAGAGAGATTTACGAGCAGTACTTC. It encodes CSAREIYEQYF.

In this sample, this clone turned up a few times. The chain links TRBV5-6 to TRBJ1-5, with unresolved D. Trimming removed 2 bases at V and 8 bases at J, with 11 bases between. CDR3 length equals 13 residues. The germline gives CDR1 SGHDT, CDR2 YYEEEE. In DNA form, the CDR3 reads TGTGCCAGCAGCTTCTGGAGGAAGGAGCCCCAGCATTTT. This sequence encodes CASSFWRKEPQHF.

As for this clone: A far larger clone is one base from this, pointing to a likely read error. The chain couples TRBV11-3 to TRBJ2-6; D ambiguous. The CDR3 spans 16 residues. CDR1 and CDR2 (germline): SGHNT, YENEEA. CDR3 coding DNA: TGTGCCAGCAGCCCGGGCCGCGGCTCTAGGGCCAACGTCCTGACTTTC. Translating it yields CASSPGRGSRANVLTF.

This clone was picked up many times. J is TRBJ2-3 and V is TRBV7-8; 11 bases agree with TRBD1. The CDR3 contains 12 residues. Germline CDR1 SGHVS, CDR2 FQNEAQ. J gave up 14 bases and V 2 bases, and 3 bases lay outside the gene matches. CDR3 region: CASSLWDRGLYF. The CDR3 DNA reads TGTGCCAGCAGCTTATGGGACAGGGGGTTGTATTTT.

This chain connects TRBV6-6 to TRBJ2-1; 7 bases map to TRBD2. Trimming cost V 6 bases and J 5 bases; bases outside gene matches: 1. Germline values: CDR1 MNHNY, CDR2 SVGAGI (reference sequence). The CDR3 length is 12 residues. Here the CDR3 reads CASSLADNEQFF. CDR3 DNA: TGTGCCAGCAGCCTAGCGGACAATGAGCAGTTCTTC.

The J gene is TRBJ1-5, the V gene TRBV19; maybe TRBD1 (5 bases). The CDR3 covers 14 residues. V dropped 6 bases and J dropped 5 bases, with 14 bases sitting between them. Germline V gives CDR1 LNHDA, CDR2 SQIVND (reference sequence). Here the CDR3 DNA reads TGTGCCAGTAGCCCGGGGGGTCGGGATCAGCCCCAGCATTTT. As protein: CASSPGGRDQPQHF.

This clone was observed a handful of times. The chain couples TRBV5-1 to TRBJ2-5, with 9 bases fitting TRBD2. Germline lookup yields CDR1 SGHRS and CDR2 YFSETQ. The CDR3 runs 16 residues. Trimming cost V 1 base and J 4 bases; bases outside gene matches: 8. The CDR3 nucleotides are TGCGCCAGCAGCTTGATGTCTAGCGGGGCGCTAGAGACCCAGTACTTC. The encoded protein is CASSLMSSGALETQYF.

The J gene is TRBJ2-5, the V gene TRBV6-6; 7 bases fit TRBD2. CDR1 and CDR2 from the germline V gene are MNHNY and SVGAGI (reference sequence). The length of the CDR3 is 15 residues. Trimming at V came to 2 bases and at J to 3 bases, leaving 6 bases not matched to a gene. This chain's CDR3 is CASSYKSAGEETQYF. CDR3 coding DNA: TGTGCCAGCAGTTACAAGTCGGCGGGAGAAGAGACCCAGTACTTC.

The chain has TRBV6-1 and TRBJ2-1, with D unclear. Germline CDR1 reads MNHNS; CDR2 reads SASEGT. Deletions cut 2 bases from V and 10 bases from J, with 6 bases between. The CDR3 has 11 residues. For the CDR3, the DNA is TGTGCCAGCAGTGAATTTCGGGAGCAGTTCTTC. The encoded protein is CASSEFREQFF.

This clone was counted a single time. J is TRBJ2-1 and V is TRBV7-6; D gene ambiguous. The V and J ends lost 8 bases and 9 bases respectively, with 17 bases between them. CDR3 length: 13 amino acids. Germline V gene lookup returns CDR1 SGHVS and CDR2 FNYEAQ. The CDR3 coding sequence is TGTGCCAGCGGACCCTCCGGGTTCGGTGAGCAGTTCTTC. Protein product: CASGPSGFGEQFF.

The V call is TRBV29-1, the J call TRBJ1-1, with D hard to call. The CDR3 is 14 amino acids. The V end was cut by 1 base, the J end by 4 bases, with 13 bases between. Germline V gene lookup returns CDR1 SQVTM and CDR2 ANQGSEA. The CDR3 DNA reads as TGCAGCGTTGAAGGAGGGTACTGGAGCACTGAAGCTTTCTTT. The encoded protein is CSVEGGYWSTEAFF.

This sequence joins TRBV5-1 and TRBJ2-7, with D perhaps matching TRBD1 (7 bases). Germline assignment: CDR1 SGHRS and CDR2 YFSETQ. The V end lost 5 bases, the J end lost 5 bases, and 14 bases lay between the germline ends. The CDR3 contains 13 residues. The chain's CDR3 is CASSTARGDEQYF. CDR3 nucleotides: TGCGCCAGCAGTACCGCCAGGGGGGACGAGCAGTACTTC.

The chain has TRBV28 and TRBJ2-1, with TRBD1 identical over 7 bases. V was pared by 8 bases and J by 4 bases, with 11 bases of the junction left unmatched. The CDR3 extends over 15 amino acids. CDR1 is MDHEN, CDR2 SYDVKM, per germline. This chain's CDR3 is CASPPPGQIYNEQFF. CDR3 nucleotides: TGTGCCAGCCCCCCCCCGGGACAGATTTACAATGAGCAGTTCTTC.

V is TRBV5-1 and J is TRBJ1-5; no reliable D call. Between the trimmed V and J ends, which lost 3 bases and 3 bases, there was a span of 4 bases. The CDR3 has 12 amino acids. Germline values: CDR1 SGHRS, CDR2 YFSETQ. The CDR3 region is CASSSLNQPQHF. In DNA, the CDR3 is TGCGCCAGCAGCTCACTCAATCAGCCCCAGCATTTT.

The chain joins TRBV5-6 to TRBJ2-1, with 7 positions matching TRBD2. The germline V gene encodes CDR1 SGHDT and CDR2 YYEEEE. J was trimmed by 8 bases and V by 1 base; bases with no gene match: 9. The CDR3 runs 15 residues. The CDR3 sequence is CASSLFSLAWDEQFF. In DNA form, the CDR3 reads TGTGCCAGCAGCTTGTTTTCACTAGCGTGGGATGAGCAGTTCTTC.

This chain joins TRBV30 and TRBJ1-3; TRBD1 might be the D (6 bases). The V end lost 4 bases, the J end lost 0 bases, and 19 bases lay between the germline ends. The CDR3 contains 17 residues. The germline CDR1 and CDR2 sequences are GTSNPN and SVGIG (reference sequence). The CDR3 DNA follows: TGTGCCTGGAACTTGGACAGCCGATATTCCTCTGGAAACACCATATATTTT. Translating it yields CAWNLDSRYSSGNTIYF.